These 18 T cell receptor beta chains were all obtained from the same sample, sequenced in a study of T cells in Graves' hyperthyroidism and ophthalmopathy (dated by TCRdb to between 2017 and 2020). Receptors were amplified or captured by multiplex PCR. Instrument on record: Illumina HiSeq 2000. The TCR beta CDR3 regions were amplified from RNA transcripts. The first round of RT-PCR for the TCR CDR3 was performed with the HTBI primer set and the Qiagen OneStep RT-PCR kit. TCRdb cleaned the public reads at Q25 with fastp, built clones with MiXCR and kept in-frame beta chains. Rows with one shared CDR3 protein collapse into an entry with the most common genes and DNA. Here the sample has hundreds of thousands of distinct CDR3 sequences; about 15% occur a single time. 4% to 5.5% of the sample is held by the ten biggest clonotypes. Input material: blood. Receptor source: a middle-aged woman with Graves' ophthalmopathy.

This clonotype was observed at least ten times. The V and J genes are TRBV28 and TRBJ1-2; 8 bases map to TRBD1. The length of the CDR3 is 18 residues. V was clipped by 6 bases and J by 2 bases; unmatched bases: 17. The V gene's germline CDR1 is MDHEN and CDR2 SYDVKM. The CDR3 reads CASRKLDRDHLENYGYTF. For the CDR3, the DNA is TGTGCCAGCAGGAAACTGGACAGGGATCATCTGGAAAACTATGGCTACACCTTC.

The sample holds a few counts of this clonotype. V is TRBV6-5 and J is TRBJ2-7; D is possibly TRBD1 or TRBD2 (6 bases each). V lost 5 bases, J lost 5 bases, and 19 bases lay in between. The germline V gene encodes CDR1 MNHEY and CDR2 SVGAGI. The CDR3 has 15 amino acids. The CDR3, as DNA: TGTGCCAGCAGTCCCTCGGGGGCAGGGGCAAACGAGCAGTACTTC. Translated, it gives CASSPSGAGANEQYF.

This clonotype occurred many times. The chain is built from TRBV28 and TRBJ2-7; a possible D gene is TRBD1 (5 bases). The CDR3 is 14 amino acids. The V end lost 6 bases, the J end lost 2 bases, and 14 bases lay between the germline ends. Germline V CDR1 and CDR2: MDHEN, SYDVKM. Here the CDR3 reads CASRGTGPTYEQYF. The CDR3 coding sequence is TGTGCCAGCAGGGGAACAGGACCAACCTACGAGCAGTACTTC.

V is TRBV7-9 and J is TRBJ2-7; D possibly corresponds to TRBD2 (6 bases). Germline V lookup: CDR1 SEHNR, CDR2 FQNEAQ (reference sequence). The CDR3 has 15 residues. Trimming took 0 bases from V and 3 from J, leaving 12 bases between them. This CDR3 reads CASSLAGTQRYEQYF. CDR3 DNA: TGTGCCAGCAGCTTAGCCGGGACTCAGCGCTACGAGCAGTACTTC.

This clonotype was counted a few times. The V and J genes are TRBV6-2 or TRBV6-3 and TRBJ1-3, with TRBD1 identical over 7 bases. The CDR3 has 18 amino acids. J was trimmed by 4 bases and V by 2 bases; bases with no gene match: 14. The V gene's germline CDR1 is MNHEY and CDR2 SVGEGT. As DNA, the CDR3 is TGTGCCAGCAGTTACACAGCCGGGACAGCGACCCGCGGAAACACCATATATTTT. This gives the protein CASSYTAGTATRGNTIYF.

This clonotype was counted many times. The chain employs TRBV6-2 or TRBV6-3 and TRBJ1-1; D unresolved. Germline values: CDR1 MNHEY, CDR2 SVGEGT. Trimming cost V 4 bases and J 1 base, with 22 bases left between them. The CDR3 extends over 18 amino acids. DNA for the CDR3: TGTGCCAGCAGTTGGAAAAATGAGGTTACTAACAGGAACACTGAAGCTTTCTTT. This translates into CASSWKNEVTNRNTEAFF.

The CDR3 protein is CASRPGMHQPQHF. Here the CDR3 DNA reads TGTGCCAGCAGGCCAGGGATGCATCAGCCCCAGCATTTT. The rearrangement links TRBV7-2 to TRBJ1-5, with a possible D match to TRBD1 (5 bases). The CDR3 has 13 amino acids. Per germline, CDR1 SGHTA and CDR2 FQGNSA. V was clipped by 6 bases and J by 5 bases, with 11 bases between them.

The J gene is TRBJ1-1, the V gene TRBV6-1; 8 bases line up with TRBD1. Germline CDR1 MNHNS, CDR2 SASEGT. This CDR3 is 14 amino acids long. The V segment lost 8 bases and the J segment 0 bases; nucleotides outside the gene matches: 5. CDR3 in amino acids: CASGVTGVNTEAFF. The CDR3 DNA is TGTGCCAGCGGGGTGACAGGGGTGAACACTGAAGCTTTCTTT.

The V gene is TRBV11-2, the J gene TRBJ2-5, with 10 nucleotides matching TRBD1. CDR1 SGHAT and CDR2 FQNNGV come from the germline V gene. After removal of 3 bases from V and 4 bases from J, the junction contained 8 bases not matched to a gene. The CDR3 has 16 residues. The DNA for the CDR3 is TGTGCCAGCAGCTTCTCCCAGGGACAGGGGTCAGAGACCCAGTACTTC. Residues: CASSFSQGQGSETQYF.

The DNA of the CDR3 is TGTGCCAGCAGTGAAGTGGAGAGGACTGAAGCTTTCTTT. This codes for CASSEVERTEAFF. V gene TRBV6-1 combines with J gene TRBJ1-1; D gene uncertain. Germline CDR1 and CDR2: MNHNS and SASEGT. The CDR3 is 13 amino acids. V gave up 1 base and J gave up 5 bases, with 8 bases separating them.

This clonotype was observed many times. The rearrangement links TRBV28 to TRBJ2-2, with unresolved D. Germline lookup yields CDR1 MDHEN and CDR2 SYDVKM. Trimming took off 6 bases at V and 2 bases at J, with 13 bases between the two ends. The CDR3 runs 15 residues. CDR3 sequence reads: CASRPRPFNTGELFF. DNA of the CDR3: TGTGCCAGCAGACCCCGGCCCTTTAACACCGGGGAGCTGTTTTTT. Full variable domain (missing parts from reference TRBV28 and TRBJ2-2): DVKVTQSSRYLVKRTGEKVFLECVQDMDHENMFWYRQDPGLGLRLIYFSYDVKMKEKGDIPEGYSVSREKKERFSLILESASTNQTSMYLCASRPRPFNTGELFFGEGSRLTVL.

This clonotype was seen at least ten times. This chain connects TRBV9 to TRBJ1-2, with 7 bases lining up with TRBD1. Trimming took 5 bases from V and 8 from J; bases not matched to a gene: 9. This CDR3 is built from 13 residues. Germline V CDR1 and CDR2: SGDLS, YYNGEE. The CDR3 region has the DNA TGTGCCAGCAGAGACGACAGGGTAGTCGGCTACACCTTC. Its protein is CASRDDRVVGYTF.

The chain has TRBV7-9 and TRBJ1-2; perhaps TRBD1 as D (5 bases). Trimming pared 5 bases from V and 13 bases from J, leaving 20 bases between. The CDR3 totals 13 residues. The germline V gene has CDR1 SEHNR and CDR2 FQNEAQ (reference sequence). The CDR3 reads CASSADPRDRRTF. In DNA, the CDR3 is TGTGCCAGCAGCGCCGACCCCAGGGACCGACGCACCTTC.

This clonotype was seen ten or more times. The chain is built from TRBV19 and TRBJ2-5; possibly TRBD2 for D (6 bases). The V and J ends lost 5 bases and 5 bases respectively, with 15 bases between them. Germline CDR1 and CDR2: LNHDA and SQIVND (reference sequence). CDR3 size: 14 residues. CDR3 sequence: CASSSTSTWETQYF. The CDR3 DNA reads TGTGCCAGTAGTTCCACTAGCACTTGGGAGACCCAGTACTTC.

This clonotype was counted at least ten times. The V gene is TRBV7-8, the J gene TRBJ2-7, with 10 bases matching TRBD1. Trimming cost V 9 bases and J 0 bases; bases outside gene matches: 8. Germline V CDR1 and CDR2: SGHVS, FQNEAQ. This CDR3 has 15 amino acids. In DNA, the CDR3 is TGTGCCAGTAACCCCCGGGACAGGGGCTCCTACGAGCAGTACTTC. Its translation: CASNPRDRGSYEQYF.

This clonotype occurred many times. V is TRBV6-1 and J is TRBJ2-5; the D gene is possibly TRBD1 (5 bases). This CDR3 region has 14 residues. Germline-derived CDR1 and CDR2 are MNHNS and SASEGT. Deletions cut 4 bases from V and 5 bases from J, with 14 bases between. DNA for the CDR3: TGTGCCAGCAGTGCTGGGGCTGGTTGGGAGACCCAGTACTTC. Translated: CASSAGAGWETQYF.

Many counts were recorded for this clonotype. This chain links TRBV5-1 with TRBJ2-7; 10 bases map to TRBD2. Germline loops: CDR1 SGHRS, CDR2 YFSETQ. J was trimmed by 5 bases and V by 1 base; bases with no gene match: 6. The CDR3 runs 15 residues. This CDR3 reads CASSLMPSGSDEQYF. Here the CDR3 DNA reads TGCGCCAGCAGCTTGATGCCTAGCGGGAGTGACGAGCAGTACTTC.

This clonotype was observed at least ten times. J is TRBJ2-7 and V is TRBV6-2 or TRBV6-3; D is unresolved. CDR3 length: 13 amino acids. Trimming left V 6 bases short and J 3 bases short, with 12 bases between. Germline V gene data show CDR1 as MNHEY and CDR2 as SVGEGT. The CDR3 protein is CASSRFTLYEQYF. CDR3 nucleotide sequence: TGTGCCAGCAGCCGTTTCACACTCTACGAGCAGTACTTC.